These 23 T cell receptor beta chains share one sample of origin, sequenced in a study of CD8 T cells in Susac syndrome. Reverse transcription of about 0.45 to 1 ug RNA used random hexamers. From the immunoSEQ multiplex PCR reads, TCRdb called clonotypes with MiXCR, one entry per CDR3 protein. The table records 250,000 to 300,000 distinct CDR3 sequences, around 83% of them present only once. The specimen sequenced was CD8+ T cells from PBMCs. The receptors originated from a human donor with multiple sclerosis.

The chain combines TRBV3-1 with TRBJ2-3; D is perhaps TRBD2 (6 bases). The CDR3 totals 18 residues. The germline CDR1 and CDR2 sequences are LGHDT and YNNKEL (reference sequence). Trimming removed 2 bases at V and 5 bases at J, with 23 bases between. CDR3 bases: TGTGCCAGCAGCCAAATCCTTTCGGGAGAGGGCCTAGGAGATACGCAGTATTTT. It is translated as CASSQILSGEGLGDTQYF.

In DNA, the CDR3 is TGCGCCAGCAGCCAAAGATACGGGACAGGGCGCTATGGCTACACCTTC. Its protein is CASSQRYGTGRYGYTF. V and J are TRBV4-1 and TRBJ1-2; TRBD1 matches 9 bases. V shed 2 bases and J 4 bases; nucleotides not matched to a gene: 8. The CDR3 covers 16 residues. Germline assignment: CDR1 MGHRA and CDR2 YSYEKL.

Comments on this clonotype: The CDR3 ends on some other residue instead of the conserved phenylalanine or tryptophan, so this is likely a read error. The V and J genes are TRBV7-9 and TRBJ2-1; perhaps TRBD2 as D (6 bases). CDR3 length: 15 residues. V gave up 0 bases and J gave up 7 bases, with 13 bases separating them. From germline, CDR1 is SEHNR and CDR2 FQNEAQ (reference sequence). The CDR3 DNA reads TGTGCCAGCAGCTTAGCCAAACTAGGGACTAATGAGCAGTTCTTA. Translated, it gives CASSLAKLGTNEQFL.

This clonotype was picked up a small number of times. The chain joins TRBV5-1 to TRBJ2-2; 7 positions match TRBD1. This CDR3 is 17 amino acids long. Trimming cost V 4 bases and J 6 bases; bases outside gene matches: 15. From germline, CDR1 is SGHRS and CDR2 YFSETQ. The CDR3 loop is CASSHGLRDRLSGELFF. CDR3 DNA: TGCGCCAGCAGCCACGGACTCCGGGACAGACTCTCCGGGGAGCTGTTTTTT.

The V call is TRBV9, the J call TRBJ2-6; no definite D call. This CDR3 region has 16 residues. V gave up 4 bases and J gave up 1 base, with 12 bases separating them. The germline V gene has CDR1 SGDLS and CDR2 YYNGEE. CDR3 in DNA: TGTGCCAGCAGCATCGACGGGTTATCTGGGGCCAACGTCCTGACTTTC. This encodes CASSIDGLSGANVLTF.

The chain employs TRBV27 and TRBJ1-6; no definite D call. V lost 8 bases to trimming and J lost 10 bases, with 15 bases between them. Germline values: CDR1 MNHEY, CDR2 SMNVEV (reference sequence). The CDR3 spans 13 residues. The CDR3 region has the DNA TGTGCCAGCTTCCCAGGTCTGGGGTCACCCCTCCACTTT. Translating gives CASFPGLGSPLHF.

V usage is TRBV28 and J usage is TRBJ1-1, with D possibly TRBD1 on 6 matching bases. Germline V CDR1 and CDR2: MDHEN, SYDVKM. V was shortened by 7 bases and J by 4 bases, with 22 bases between the two germline ends. The CDR3 runs 16 residues. The CDR3 DNA is TGTGCCAGCATTTCGACAGGCTCACTATGGGTCACTGAAGCTTTCTTT. Residues: CASISTGSLWVTEAFF.

This rearrangement joins TRBV15 to TRBJ2-1; TRBD2 matches 11 bases. CDR3 length equals 15 residues. After removal of 1 base from V and 14 bases from J, the junction contained 10 bases not matched to a gene. Per the germline V gene, CDR1 is LNHNV and CDR2 is YYDKDF (reference sequence). CDR3 amino acids: CATSRATSGKTEKFF. CDR3 sequence (DNA): TGTGCCACCAGCAGAGCGACTAGCGGGAAGACGGAGAAGTTCTTC.

J is TRBJ2-1 and V is TRBV27, with D perhaps given as TRBD1 or TRBD2 (5 bases each). In germline, CDR1 is MNHEY, CDR2 SMNVEV (reference sequence). The CDR3 is 12 amino acids. V lost 5 bases, J lost 5 bases, and 7 bases lay in between. CDR3: CASSGGHNEQFF. CDR3 in DNA: TGTGCCAGCAGTGGGGGACACAATGAGCAGTTCTTC.

The chain combines TRBV6-1 with TRBJ2-5; possibly TRBD1 or TRBD2 for D (6 bases each). Germline CDR1 MNHNS, CDR2 SASEGT. The CDR3 extends over 13 amino acids. With 7 bases removed from V and 1 base from J, the gap between germline ends came to 10 bases. CDR3 sequence (DNA): TGTGCCAGCACGGGGGCTATCCAAGAGACCCAGTACTTC. Protein sequence: CASTGAIQETQYF.

V gene TRBV5-1 combines with J gene TRBJ2-7; TRBD2 matches 9 bases. The CDR3 totals 17 residues. Germline CDR1 and CDR2: SGHRS and YFSETQ. J was trimmed by 3 bases and V by 2 bases; bases with no gene match: 12. The CDR3 DNA follows: TGCGCCAGCAGCTTTTATATGGGACTAGCCTCCCACTACGAGCAGTACTTC. Protein: CASSFYMGLASHYEQYF.

This clonotype occurred a few times. V gene TRBV7-9 combines with J gene TRBJ2-7, with D unresolved. The germline V gene has CDR1 SEHNR and CDR2 FQNEAQ (reference sequence). The CDR3 totals 14 residues. Trimming removed 0 bases at V and 2 bases at J, with 8 bases between. DNA of the CDR3: TGTGCCAGCAGCTTAGCCACGTCTACCTACGAGCAGTACTTC. It is translated as CASSLATSTYEQYF.

The rearrangement joins TRBV7-9 to TRBJ2-3; D unclear. The CDR3 is 15 residues long. V was cut by 2 bases and J by 1 base, with 10 bases left in between. CDR1 and CDR2 (germline): SEHNR, FQNEAQ (reference sequence). The chain's CDR3 is CASSLNVGGTDTQYF. CDR3 sequence (DNA): TGTGCCAGCAGCTTAAATGTTGGGGGCACAGATACGCAGTATTTT.

The V and J genes are TRBV9 and TRBJ2-6; D unresolved. The V gene lost 4 bases and the J gene lost 4 bases, with 9 bases spanning the gap. Germline CDR1 SGDLS, CDR2 YYNGEE. The CDR3 is made up of 14 amino acids. CDR3 residues: CASSPQPGANVLTF. In nucleotides, the CDR3 is TGTGCCAGCAGCCCCCAGCCAGGGGCCAACGTCCTGACTTTC.

DNA of the CDR3: TGTGCCAGCAGTCCCAACCGTCAAGGCCATGAAGCTTTCTTT. It is translated as CASSPNRQGHEAFF. The chain links TRBV27 to TRBJ1-1; no definite D call. Trimming pared 5 bases from V and 7 bases from J, leaving 17 bases between. The CDR3 spans 14 residues. CDR1 is MNHEY and CDR2 is SMNVEV in the germline V gene (reference sequence).

This clonotype was observed a few times. The chain carries TRBV4-1 and TRBJ2-2; D is perhaps TRBD2 (5 bases). The germline V gene has CDR1 MGHRA and CDR2 YSYEKL. The CDR3 is 15 residues long. Trimming removed 5 bases from V and 7 bases from J, with 17 bases in between. In nucleotides, the CDR3 is TGCGCCAGCAGCACACCCACTGAACTAGTCGGGGAGCTGTTTTTT. This sequence encodes CASSTPTELVGELFF.

The chain employs TRBV29-1 and TRBJ2-7; 9 positions agree with TRBD1. Germline V CDR1 and CDR2: SQVTM, ANQGSEA. CDR3 length equals 13 residues. Trimming at V came to 2 bases and at J to 2 bases, leaving 1 base not matched to a gene. The CDR3 is CSVERTGAYEQYF. CDR3 DNA sequence: TGCAGCGTTGAAAGGACAGGGGCCTACGAGCAGTACTTC.

This clonotype is a singleton in its sample. The chain recombines TRBV28 with TRBJ2-1, with TRBD2 matching over 12 bases. The CDR3 is made up of 14 amino acids. Germline CDR1 is MDHEN and CDR2 is SYDVKM. V dropped 5 bases and J dropped 8; count of bases not matched to a gene: 4. The CDR3 loop is CASSGLAGWYEQFF. In DNA, the CDR3 is TGTGCCAGCAGTGGACTAGCGGGGTGGTATGAGCAGTTCTTC. The variable domain in full, completed from reference TRBV28 and TRBJ2-1, reads DVKVTQSSRYLVKRTGEKVFLECVQDMDHENMFWYRQDPGLGLRLIYFSYDVKMKEKGDIPEGYSVSREKKERFSLILESASTNQTSMYLCASSGLAGWYEQFFGPGTRLTVL.

The chain joins TRBV7-8 to TRBJ2-1; TRBD2 matches 7 bases. Germline V gene sequence: CDR1 SGHVS, CDR2 FQNEAQ. The CDR3 extends over 16 amino acids. The junction had 10 bases not matched to a gene; V was cut back by 4 bases and J by 4 bases. The CDR3 nucleotides are TGTGCCAGCAGCTCCCTCCTAGCGGCTTCTTACAATGAGCAGTTCTTC. Amino acids: CASSSLLAASYNEQFF. The whole variable domain, filled in from reference TRBV7-8 and TRBJ2-1, reads GAGVSQSPRYKVAKRGQDVALRCDPISGHVSLFWYQQALGQGPEFLTYFQNEAQLDKSGLPSDRFFAERPEGSVSTLKIQRTQQEDSAVYLCASSSLLAASYNEQFFGPGTRLTVL.

The chain combines TRBV5-5 with TRBJ2-7; D gene ambiguous. V lost 2 bases to trimming and J lost 5 bases, with 11 bases between them. CDR3 length: 13 amino acids. CDR1 is SGHKS, CDR2 YYEKEE, per germline (reference sequence). CDR3 coding DNA: TGTGCCAGCAGCTTTGAAGTTCGCGACGAGCAGTACTTC. This sequence encodes CASSFEVRDEQYF. Filled out from reference TRBV5-5 and TRBJ2-7, the complete variable domain reads DAGVTQSPTHLIKTRGQQVTLRCSPISGHKSVSWYQQVLGQGPQFIFQYYEKEERGRGNFPDRFSARQFPNYSSELNVNALLLGDSALYLCASSFEVRDEQYFGPGTRLTVT.

The V and J genes are TRBV27 and TRBJ2-7; 8 positions match TRBD2. CDR3 length: 15 amino acids. Germline V gene lookup returns CDR1 MNHEY and CDR2 SMNVEV (reference sequence). The V and J ends lost 0 bases and 1 base, in that order; junction bases with no gene match: 2. CDR3 DNA: TGTGCCAGCAGTTTATCCGGCGGGAGGTCCTACGAGCAGTACTTC. Translated, it gives CASSLSGGRSYEQYF.

J is TRBJ2-7 and V is TRBV14, with D perhaps TRBD1 (6 bases). Germline V CDR1 and CDR2: SGHDN, FVKESK. V was cut by 4 bases and J by 9 bases, with 19 bases left in between. There are 14 residues in the CDR3. The CDR3 nucleotides read TGTGCCAGCAGCCCGGTCTGGGGGCGCGTAGGGCAGTACTTC. It yields the protein CASSPVWGRVGQYF.

This chain uses TRBV6-5 with TRBJ2-5; 11 nucleotides line up with TRBD2. Germline V gene sequence: CDR1 MNHEY, CDR2 SVGAGI. Trimming cost V 0 bases and J 10 bases; bases outside gene matches: 4. There are 14 residues in the CDR3. CDR3 residues: CASSYSLAGEDQYF. In nucleotides, the CDR3 is TGTGCCAGCAGTTACTCACTAGCGGGAGAGGACCAGTACTTC.